A selection of T cell receptor beta chains follows, all from one sample in a study of cytomegalovirus exposure and HLA in healthy donors. Clones were read by immunoSEQ multiplex PCR, and TCRdb kept only the in-frame ones, dropping some. The data show 110,000 to 150,000 clones, approximately 85% seen once. The material sequenced was PBMCs. The receptor source for this set is a woman in her 30s in good health and CMV-seronegative. CDR3s leave out the opening cysteine and the closing phenylalanine or tryptophan. A D gene is named only where the DNA matches it firmly.

v_call	d_call	cdr3_aa
TRBV5-1	TRBD2	ASSLSGLGTETQY
TRBV6-1	NA	ASSFGVAKETQY
TRBV5-5	NA	ASSNFGTPNTGELF
TRBV20-1	NA	SASGDTEAF
TRBV19	TRBD2	ASSELAGDYEQY
TRBV21-1	NA	ASSTWTERDTDTQY
TRBV7-8	TRBD1	ASSIRDRVHEQY
TRBV7-8	TRBD1	ASSLAGGYSYEQY
TRBV9	NA	ASSTGIQETQY
TRBV9	NA	ASSPSLVSPGNTIY
TRBV9	NA	ASSVVSSSNEQF
TRBV5-1	NA	ASSLTGSRTDTQY
TRBV27	NA	ASSLSRGKNTEAF
TRBV18	NA	ASSPAGDPYGYT
TRBV6-6	NA	ASRATYGGTEAF
TRBV2	NA	ASSTGGADTQY
TRBV5-1	TRBD2	ASSLAGTSEETQY
TRBV11-2	NA	ASSHSHQNTEAF
TRBV7-9	NA	ASSITSGGQETQY
TRBV5-4	NA	ASSLDRVRSPLH
TRBV7-6	TRBD2	ASSSLAGGGTDTQY
TRBV4-1	TRBD2	ASSQGAGGPPTQY
TRBV6-5	NA	ASSTSTFTDTQY
TRBV5-5	TRBD1	ASSCLKERQGENRGYT
TRBV4-3	TRBD1	ASSQDRVISGNTIY
TRBV5-1	NA	ASSSSGVGLNTEAF
TRBV18	NA	ASSPTPGGTQY
TRBV7-9	NA	ASSWAGEYNEQF
TRBV13	TRBD1	ASSPRDRGLLEQY
TRBV5-1	NA	ASSLVAGHTEAF
TRBV7-3	TRBD1	ASSKDRVDNEQF
TRBV7-2	NA	ASSFGQISNQPQH
TRBV6-1	TRBD1	ASSVQGASTYEQY
TRBV7-3	TRBD2	ASSLTAGGSTDTQY
TRBV4-3	NA	ASSPGGWADTQY
TRBV25-1	TRBD2	ASSELAGGRGDTQY
TRBV11-2	NA	ASSLGRAYGYT
TRBV6-5	NA	ASSDRGPNEKLF
TRBV2	NA	ASAGSSYNSPLH
TRBV7-2	NA	ASSLQGTNYEQY
TRBV4-2	TRBD2	ASSQTGGTNEQF
TRBV14	TRBD2	ASSQGGSEGYNEQF
TRBV29-1	NA	SVSTGSLNEKLF
TRBV7-9	TRBD1	ASSLGQGALSYEQY
TRBV11-2	NA	ASSLDPLLNTEAF
TRBV9	TRBD2	ASSALGGAETQY
TRBV29-1	NA	SVEGTEQETQY
TRBV5-1	TRBD1	ASSFSTGGYGYT
TRBV30	NA	AWSLGANGYT
TRBV2	NA	ADSRAINTEAF
TRBV2	TRBD2	ASSVLAGGQETQY